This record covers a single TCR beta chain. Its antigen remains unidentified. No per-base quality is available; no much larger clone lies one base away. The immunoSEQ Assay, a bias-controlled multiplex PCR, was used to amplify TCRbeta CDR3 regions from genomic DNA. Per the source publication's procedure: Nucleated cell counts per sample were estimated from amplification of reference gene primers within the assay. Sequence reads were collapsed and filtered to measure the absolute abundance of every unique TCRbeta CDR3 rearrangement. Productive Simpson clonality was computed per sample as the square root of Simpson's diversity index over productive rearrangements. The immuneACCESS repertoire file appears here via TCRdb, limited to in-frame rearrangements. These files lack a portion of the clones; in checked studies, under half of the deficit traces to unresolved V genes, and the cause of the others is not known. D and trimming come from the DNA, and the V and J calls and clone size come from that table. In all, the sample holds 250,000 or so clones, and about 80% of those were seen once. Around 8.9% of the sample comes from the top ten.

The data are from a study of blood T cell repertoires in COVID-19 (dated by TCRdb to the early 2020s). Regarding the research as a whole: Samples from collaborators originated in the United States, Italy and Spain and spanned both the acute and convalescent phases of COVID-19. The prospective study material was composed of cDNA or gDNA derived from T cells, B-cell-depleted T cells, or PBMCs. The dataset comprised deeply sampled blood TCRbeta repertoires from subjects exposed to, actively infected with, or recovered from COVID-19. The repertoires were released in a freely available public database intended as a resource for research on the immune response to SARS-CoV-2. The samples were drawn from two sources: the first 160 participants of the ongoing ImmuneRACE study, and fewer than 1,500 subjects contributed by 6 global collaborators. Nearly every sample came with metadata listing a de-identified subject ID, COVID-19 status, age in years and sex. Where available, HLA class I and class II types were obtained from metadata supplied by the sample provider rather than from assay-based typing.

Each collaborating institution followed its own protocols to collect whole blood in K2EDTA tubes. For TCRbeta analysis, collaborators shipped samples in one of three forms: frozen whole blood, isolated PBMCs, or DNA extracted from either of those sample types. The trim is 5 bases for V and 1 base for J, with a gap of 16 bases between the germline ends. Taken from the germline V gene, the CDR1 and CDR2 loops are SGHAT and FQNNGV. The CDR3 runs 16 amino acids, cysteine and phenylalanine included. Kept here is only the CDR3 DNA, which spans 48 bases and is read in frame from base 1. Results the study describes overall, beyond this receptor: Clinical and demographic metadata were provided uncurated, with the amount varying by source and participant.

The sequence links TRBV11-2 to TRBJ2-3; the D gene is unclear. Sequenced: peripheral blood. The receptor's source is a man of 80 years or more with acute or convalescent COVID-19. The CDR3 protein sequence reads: CASSRQLIGGTDTQYF. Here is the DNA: TGTGCCAGCAGCCGCCAACTAATAGGTGGCACAGATACGCAGTATTTT.